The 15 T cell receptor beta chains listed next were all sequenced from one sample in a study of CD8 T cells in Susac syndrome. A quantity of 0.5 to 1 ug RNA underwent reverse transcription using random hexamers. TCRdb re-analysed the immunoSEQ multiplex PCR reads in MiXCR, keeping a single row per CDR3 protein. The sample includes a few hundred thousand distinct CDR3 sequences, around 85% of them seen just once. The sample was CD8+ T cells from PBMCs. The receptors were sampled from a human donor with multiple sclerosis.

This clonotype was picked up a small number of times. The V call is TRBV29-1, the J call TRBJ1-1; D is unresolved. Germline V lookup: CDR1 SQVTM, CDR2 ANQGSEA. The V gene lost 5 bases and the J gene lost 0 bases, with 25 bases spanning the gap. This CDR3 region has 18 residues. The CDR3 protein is CSVHTGRSSWVMNTEAFF. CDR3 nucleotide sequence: TGCAGCGTTCACACGGGCCGGTCTTCCTGGGTGATGAACACTGAAGCTTTCTTT.

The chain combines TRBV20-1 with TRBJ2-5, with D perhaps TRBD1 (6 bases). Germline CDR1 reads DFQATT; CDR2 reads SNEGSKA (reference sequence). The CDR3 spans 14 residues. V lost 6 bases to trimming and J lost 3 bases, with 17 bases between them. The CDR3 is CSAPWLGAEETQYF. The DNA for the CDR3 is TGCAGTGCCCCCTGGCTGGGGGCTGAAGAGACCCAGTACTTC.

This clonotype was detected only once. As DNA, the CDR3 is TGCGCCAGCAGCCAAGTCGGGCTTGAACAAGAGACCCAGTACTTC. Residues: CASSQVGLEQETQYF. V gene TRBV4-1 combines with J gene TRBJ2-5; D is ambiguous. Looked up from germline, CDR1 is MGHRA and CDR2 is YSYEKL. This CDR3 comprises 15 residues. V dropped 1 base and J dropped 2 bases, with 11 bases sitting between them.

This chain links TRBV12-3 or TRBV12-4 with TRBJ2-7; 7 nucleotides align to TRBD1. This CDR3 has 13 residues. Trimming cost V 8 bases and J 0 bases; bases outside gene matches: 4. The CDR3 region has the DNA TGTGCCAGCCAGACAGGGAGCTCCTACGAGCAGTACTTC. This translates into CASQTGSSYEQYF.

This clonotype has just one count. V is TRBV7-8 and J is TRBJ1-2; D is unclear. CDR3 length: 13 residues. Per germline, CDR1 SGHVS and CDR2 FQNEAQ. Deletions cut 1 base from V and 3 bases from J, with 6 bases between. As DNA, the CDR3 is TGTGCCAGCAGCTTAGGTTCCTACTATGGCTACACCTTC. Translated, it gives CASSLGSYYGYTF.

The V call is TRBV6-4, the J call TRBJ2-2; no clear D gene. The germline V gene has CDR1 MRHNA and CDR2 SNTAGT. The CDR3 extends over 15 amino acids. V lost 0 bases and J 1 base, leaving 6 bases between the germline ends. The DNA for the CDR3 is TGTGCCAGCAGTGACTCGCCCGGGAACACCGGGGAGCTGTTTTTT. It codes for CASSDSPGNTGELFF.

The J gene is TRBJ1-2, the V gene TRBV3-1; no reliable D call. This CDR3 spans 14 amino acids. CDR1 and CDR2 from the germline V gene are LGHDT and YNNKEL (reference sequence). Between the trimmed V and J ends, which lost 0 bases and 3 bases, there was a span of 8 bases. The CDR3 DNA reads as TGTGCCAGCAGCCAAGATCCAGCTTACTATGGCTACACCTTC. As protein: CASSQDPAYYGYTF.

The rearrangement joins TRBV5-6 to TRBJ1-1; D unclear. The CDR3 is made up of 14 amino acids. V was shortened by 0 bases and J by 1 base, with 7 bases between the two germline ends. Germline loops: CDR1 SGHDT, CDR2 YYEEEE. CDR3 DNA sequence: TGTGCCAGCAGCTTGGGTTGGAGGAACACTGAAGCTTTCTTT. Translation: CASSLGWRNTEAFF.

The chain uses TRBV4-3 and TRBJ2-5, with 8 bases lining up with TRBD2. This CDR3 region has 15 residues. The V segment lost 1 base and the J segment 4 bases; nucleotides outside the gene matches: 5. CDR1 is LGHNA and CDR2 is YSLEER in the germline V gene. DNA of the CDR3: TGCGCCAGCAGCCAAGGGACGGGAGGGTTAGAGACCCAGTACTTC. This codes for CASSQGTGGLETQYF.

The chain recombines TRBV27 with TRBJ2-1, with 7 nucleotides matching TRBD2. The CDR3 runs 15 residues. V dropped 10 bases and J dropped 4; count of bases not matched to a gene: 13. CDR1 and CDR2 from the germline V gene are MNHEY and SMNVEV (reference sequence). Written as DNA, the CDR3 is TGTGCCACCACCAGCGGGACCATAGGATACAATGAGCAGTTCTTC. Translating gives CATTSGTIGYNEQFF.

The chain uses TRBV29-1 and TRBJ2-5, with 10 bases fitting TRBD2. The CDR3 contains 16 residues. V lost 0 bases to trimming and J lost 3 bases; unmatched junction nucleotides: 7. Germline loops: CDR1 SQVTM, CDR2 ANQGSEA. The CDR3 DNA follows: TGCAGCGTTGAAGATCTGGGCCTAGCGGGAGAAGAGACCCAGTACTTC. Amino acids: CSVEDLGLAGEETQYF.

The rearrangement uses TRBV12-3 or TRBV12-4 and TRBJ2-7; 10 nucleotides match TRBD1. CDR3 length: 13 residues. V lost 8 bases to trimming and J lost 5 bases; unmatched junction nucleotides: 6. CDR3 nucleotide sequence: TGTGCCAGCGGTGACAGGGGGCTTCACGAGCAGTACTTC. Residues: CASGDRGLHEQYF.

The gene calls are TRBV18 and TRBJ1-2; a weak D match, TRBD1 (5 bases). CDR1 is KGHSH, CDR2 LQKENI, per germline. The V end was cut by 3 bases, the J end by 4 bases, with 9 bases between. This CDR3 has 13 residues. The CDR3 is CASSPGTSYGYTF. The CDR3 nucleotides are TGTGCCAGCTCACCGGGGACGAGCTATGGCTACACCTTC.

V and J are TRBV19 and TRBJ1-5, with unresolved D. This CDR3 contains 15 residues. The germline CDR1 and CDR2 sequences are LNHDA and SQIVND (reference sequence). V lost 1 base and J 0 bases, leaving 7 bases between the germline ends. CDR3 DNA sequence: TGTGCCAGTAGTATAGGGGTCGGTAGCAATCAGCCCCAGCATTTT. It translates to CASSIGVGSNQPQHF.

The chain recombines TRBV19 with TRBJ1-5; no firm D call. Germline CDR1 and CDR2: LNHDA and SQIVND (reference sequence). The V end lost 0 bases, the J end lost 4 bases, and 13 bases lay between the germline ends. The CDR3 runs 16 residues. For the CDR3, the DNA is TGTGCCAGTAGTATAGATGGGCGGGCGAGGAATCAGCCCCAGCATTTT. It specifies CASSIDGRARNQPQHF.